This T cell receptor (beta chain) comes out of a study of cytomegalovirus exposure and HLA in healthy donors. Whole-study results and caveats: Later analysis indicated greater clonal expansion among HLA-associated TCR beta chains than among equally common other chains. As confirmed in vitro, a few CMV-associated chains were specific for CMV antigens. Differences between HLA loci emerged in a later analysis of TCR association rates, with DRB1 most and HLA-C fewest.

A remark on this clone: Its antigen is still unknown.

Each of the donors was a healthy bone marrow donor. Researchers ran the PCR with 60 Vbeta and 13 Jbeta primers. The repertoire was sequenced with immunoSEQ multiplex PCR; TCRdb's copy has only in-frame clones and lacks some. In the table there are 120,000 to 150,000 clones, just over 65% of which are singletons. CDR3 length equals 16 residues. CDR1 and CDR2 (germline): SGHDT, YYEEEE. The V and J ends lost 4 bases and 4 bases, in that order; junction bases with no gene match: 10. The clonotype originates from a woman aged 60 to 75 in good health and CMV-seronegative. V is TRBV5-6 and J is TRBJ2-3; the match to TRBD2 covers 9 bases. Sequencing input: PBMCs. The CDR3 DNA is TGTGCCAGCAGCCTATTAGCGGGAGCGGGGGCAGATACGCAGTATTTT. Its protein product is CASSLLAGAGADTQYF.